This T cell receptor (beta chain) was recovered during a study of T cells in Graves' hyperthyroidism and ophthalmopathy. This CDR3 is built from 15 residues. The V end was cut by 0 bases, the J end by 1 base, with 11 bases between. CDR1 and CDR2 from the germline V gene are SGHRS and YFSETQ. Stable hyperthyroidism: no ophthalmopathy progression over 18 months of follow-up. PBMCs were collected from a roughly 10 ml volume of fresh peripheral blood. This clonotype has a count of ten or more. The TCR beta CDR3 regions underwent amplification using RNA transcripts as the source. RT-PCR in the first round (using the HTBI primer set) targeted the TCR CDR3. TCRdb reanalysed the multiplex PCR reads using MiXCR and keeps one entry per CDR3 protein. The table has about 500,000 distinct CDR3 sequences, about a sixth seen once; the top ten hold about 18%.

The clonotype originates from a woman between 18 and 30 years old with Graves' hyperthyroidism. V usage is TRBV5-1 and J usage is TRBJ2-7, with D possibly TRBD2 on 5 matching bases. Sample: blood. As DNA, the CDR3 is TGCGCCAGCAGCTTGGGCTCCGGGAAATCCTACGAGCAGTACTTC. Translation: CASSLGSGKSYEQYF.